The text below deals with one TCR beta chain. Per germline, CDR1 SGDLS and CDR2 YYNGEE. There are 16 residues in the CDR3. V lost 6 bases and J lost 1; bases outside the gene matches: 7. The sample belongs to a study of blood T cell repertoires in COVID-19. Turning to the study itself: COVID-19 samples, acute and convalescent, were from the United States, Italy and Spain.

The table came from immunoSEQ multiplex PCR; TCRdb's copy has only in-frame clones and leaves some out. Of approximately 200,000 clones detected, about 88% appear once; the ten largest clones hold roughly 2.8%. The source is a woman aged 30 to 39 with active or convalescent COVID-19. The chain carries TRBV9 and TRBJ2-2; 9 bases are a match to TRBD1. Material: peripheral blood. The CDR3 sequence: CASTTGGAWNTGELFF. CDR3 sequence (DNA): TGTGCCAGCACCACAGGGGGCGCATGGAACACCGGGGAGCTGTTTTTT.